One sample yielded the 27 T cell receptor beta chains listed below, sequenced in a study of T cells in Graves' hyperthyroidism and ophthalmopathy. Template material for amplifying TCR beta CDR3 regions consisted of RNA transcripts. With the HTBI primer set, the TCR CDR3 went through a first round of RT-PCR. MiXCR, run by TCRdb on the multiplex PCR reads, gives a single entry per CDR3 protein. The sample yields more than 550,000 distinct CDR3 sequences, roughly a sixth seen once. The specimen sequenced was blood. The receptors here all came from a man aged 45-65 years with Graves' hyperthyroidism.

This clonotype has just a few counts. This chain links TRBV3-1 with TRBJ2-3; 7 positions match TRBD2. The J segment lost 2 bases and the V segment lost 1 base, leaving 6 bases of the junction unmatched. Germline V gives CDR1 LGHDT, CDR2 YNNKEL (reference sequence). This CDR3 has 16 residues. CDR3 in amino acids: CASSQVGGSVTDTQYF. The CDR3 DNA reads TGTGCCAGCAGCCAAGTGGGCGGGAGTGTCACAGATACGCAGTATTTT.

The chain recombines TRBV6-5 with TRBJ1-2; D uncertain. Germline V lookup: CDR1 MNHEY, CDR2 SVGAGI. The CDR3 is 15 amino acids. Trimming took 2 bases from V and 0 from J, leaving 10 bases between them. CDR3 sequence (DNA): TGTGCCAGCAGTTACCTGGGATCAGCTAACTATGGCTACACCTTC. Translated: CASSYLGSANYGYTF.

The table lists this clonotype with many counts. The chain uses TRBV6-2 or TRBV6-3 and TRBJ2-7; D might be TRBD1 (6 bases). V was trimmed by 4 bases and J by 0 bases, leaving 10 bases between them. The V gene's germline CDR1 is MNHEY and CDR2 SVGEGT. This CDR3 region has 14 residues. The CDR3 DNA sequence: TGTGCCAGCAGTTTTCTGGACAGCTCCTACGAGCAGTACTTC. This codes for CASSFLDSSYEQYF.

This clonotype was counted ten times or more. V and J are TRBV11-2 and TRBJ1-1, with no clear D. Germline-derived CDR1 and CDR2 are SGHAT and FQNNGV. CDR3 length equals 13 residues. Trimming pared 5 bases from V and 1 base from J, leaving 8 bases between. Here the CDR3 reads CASSLSSNTEAFF. The CDR3 coding sequence is TGTGCCAGCAGCCTAAGCTCGAACACTGAAGCTTTCTTT.

This chain links TRBV7-2 with TRBJ2-5, with 9 nucleotides matching TRBD1. There are 15 residues in the CDR3. V dropped 4 bases and J dropped 5; count of bases not matched to a gene: 8. The germline CDR1 and CDR2 sequences are SGHTA and FQGNSA. CDR3 in DNA: TGTGCCAGCAGCTCTGACAGGGGGATTTGGGAGACCCAGTACTTC. This encodes CASSSDRGIWETQYF.

This clonotype was observed many times. V usage is TRBV11-2 and J usage is TRBJ1-2; D uncertain. This CDR3 region has 15 residues. V was cut by 0 bases and J by 4 bases, with 12 bases left in between. Germline CDR1 and CDR2: SGHAT and FQNNGV. The CDR3 region is CASSLDYTDLYGYTF. For the CDR3, the DNA is TGTGCCAGCAGCTTAGATTATACAGATCTCTATGGCTACACCTTC.

This clonotype was counted ten times or more. The V call is TRBV2, the J call TRBJ1-3, with 8 positions matching TRBD1. Germline lookup yields CDR1 SNHLY and CDR2 FYNNEI. With V trimmed by 6 bases and J by 8 bases, 9 bases remained unmatched. This CDR3 contains 14 residues. The CDR3 DNA reads as TGTGCCAGCAGCCTGGACAGGGTGGGAGACACCATATATTTT. Protein sequence: CASSLDRVGDTIYF.

This clonotype was recorded many times. The rearrangement joins TRBV28 to TRBJ2-7, with TRBD1 as a possible D gene (6 bases). Germline V gene sequence: CDR1 MDHEN, CDR2 SYDVKM. V lost 6 bases, J lost 3 bases, and 18 bases lay in between. This CDR3 contains 15 residues. The CDR3 nucleotides read TGTGCCAGCAGCTTAATCCAGGGACACTACTACGAGCAGTACTTC. As protein: CASSLIQGHYYEQYF.

The genes are TRBV30 and TRBJ1-3; D uncertain. From germline, CDR1 is GTSNPN and CDR2 SVGIG (reference sequence). V was clipped by 4 bases and J by 2 bases, with 12 bases between them. The CDR3 has 14 amino acids. This chain's CDR3 is CAWKSVGTGNTIYF. The CDR3 bases are TGTGCCTGGAAGAGCGTGGGCACTGGAAACACCATATATTTT.

This clonotype has a handful of counts. The CDR3 nucleotides read TGTGCCAGCAGCCGGCCCAACGGGGAGCTGTTTTTT. Translating gives CASSRPNGELFF. J is TRBJ2-2 and V is TRBV7-9; D ambiguous. The germline CDR1 and CDR2 sequences are SEHNR and FQNEAQ (reference sequence). V lost 5 bases and J 7 bases, leaving 8 bases between the germline ends. There are 12 residues in the CDR3.

About this clonotype: A much larger clone is a single base away; this may be a read error. The genes are TRBV6-5 and TRBJ1-1, with 8 bases aligning to TRBD1. V lost 2 bases to trimming and J lost 7 bases; unmatched junction nucleotides: 9. Germline CDR1 is MNHEY and CDR2 is SVGAGI. CDR3 size: 15 residues. CDR3 in DNA: TGTGCCAGCAGTTACGGGCAGGGGGCGAGGGATGAAGCTTTCTTT. Its translation: CASSYGQGARDEAFF.

This clonotype was seen many times. The V and J genes are TRBV29-1 and TRBJ1-5, with D perhaps TRBD1 (5 bases). Germline CDR1 reads SQVTM; CDR2 reads ANQGSEA. Trimming shortened V by 2 bases and J by 3 bases, and 8 bases separated the two germline ends. The CDR3 is 13 residues long. The DNA of the CDR3 is TGCAGCGTTGAACAGGGAAACAATCAGCCCCAGCATTTT. Translation gives CSVEQGNNQPQHF.

The chain has TRBV9 and TRBJ2-1; 11 bases match TRBD1. This CDR3 has 17 residues. Per the germline V gene, CDR1 is SGDLS and CDR2 is YYNGEE. Trimming cost V 3 bases and J 4 bases; bases outside gene matches: 9. The CDR3 coding sequence is TGTGCCAGCAGCGGCGGACAGGGGGCGCAAGGATACAATGAGCAGTTCTTC. Its translation is CASSGGQGAQGYNEQFF.

Ten or more counts support this clonotype. The V and J genes are TRBV11-2 and TRBJ2-7, with a tentative D call TRBD1 (5 bases). V gave up 0 bases and J gave up 6 bases, with 9 bases separating them. Germline V lookup: CDR1 SGHAT, CDR2 FQNNGV. The CDR3 contains 13 residues. The CDR3 sequence: CASSLDRTREQYF. The DNA of the CDR3 is TGTGCCAGCAGCTTAGATCGGACACGCGAGCAGTACTTC.

This clonotype was seen more than once but under ten times. V is TRBV6-2 or TRBV6-3 and J is TRBJ2-7; no firm D call. V was shortened by 4 bases and J by 0 bases, with 10 bases between the two germline ends. The CDR3 runs 14 residues. Looked up from germline, CDR1 is MNHEY and CDR2 is SVGEGT. Here the CDR3 reads CASSFIPNSYEQYF. In DNA form, the CDR3 reads TGTGCCAGCAGTTTCATACCCAACTCCTACGAGCAGTACTTC.

The CDR3 region is CASSYLLVREGTDTQYF. The CDR3 DNA reads as TGTGCCAGCAGTTACCTCCTCGTGCGGGAAGGAACAGATACGCAGTATTTT. V usage is TRBV6-2 or TRBV6-3 and J usage is TRBJ2-3, with a tentative D call TRBD2 (6 bases). Looked up from germline, CDR1 is MNHEY and CDR2 is SVGEGT. V dropped 2 bases and J dropped 3 bases, with 18 bases sitting between them. The CDR3 is 17 residues long.

This clonotype appeared many times. The chain uses TRBV27 and TRBJ1-2; D gene unclear. CDR1 and CDR2 (germline): MNHEY, SMNVEV (reference sequence). The CDR3 loop spans 14 amino acids. V lost 0 bases and J lost 2, with 7 bases in between. CDR3 nucleotide sequence: TGTGCCAGCAGTTTATCGAGAGAAAACTATGGCTACACCTTC. Its protein product is CASSLSRENYGYTF.

The rearrangement joins TRBV6-5 to TRBJ2-5; maybe TRBD1 (5 bases). CDR1 and CDR2 from the germline V gene are MNHEY and SVGAGI. This CDR3 comprises 14 residues. V was pared by 2 bases and J by 2 bases, with 9 bases between. The CDR3 reads CASSYPTVQETQYF. The CDR3 DNA reads TGTGCCAGCAGTTACCCGACAGTACAAGAGACCCAGTACTTC.

This clonotype was detected many times. The chain couples TRBV2 to TRBJ2-7; either TRBD1 or TRBD2 may supply D (5 bases each). Trimming took off 7 bases at V and 0 bases at J, with 16 bases between the two ends. From germline, CDR1 is SNHLY and CDR2 FYNNEI. CDR3 length equals 15 residues. CDR3 in amino acids: CASKLGAGSSYEQYF. For the CDR3, the DNA is TGTGCCAGCAAGCTCGGGGCGGGCAGCTCCTACGAGCAGTACTTC.

The table lists this clonotype with many counts. J is TRBJ2-1 and V is TRBV11-3; D possibly uses TRBD1 or TRBD2 (6 bases each). V was shortened by 2 bases and J by 7 bases, with 9 bases between the two germline ends. The CDR3 has 13 residues. Germline-derived CDR1 and CDR2 are SGHNT and YENEEA. CDR3 region: CASSLQGGNEQFF. CDR3 DNA: TGTGCCAGCAGCTTACAAGGGGGGAATGAGCAGTTCTTC.

This clonotype showed up many times. This chain links TRBV24-1 with TRBJ2-5; 12 nucleotides line up with TRBD2. Germline CDR1 KGHDR, CDR2 SFDVKD. This CDR3 has 17 amino acids. The V and J ends lost 5 bases and 2 bases, in that order; junction bases with no gene match: 8. CDR3 protein: CATSGTAGTSGQETQYF. CDR3 coding DNA: TGTGCCACCAGTGGAACGGCCGGGACTAGCGGGCAAGAGACCCAGTACTTC.

The sample holds many counts of this clonotype. This chain uses TRBV28 with TRBJ1-6, with D possibly matching TRBD1 (5 bases). Germline V gives CDR1 MDHEN, CDR2 SYDVKM. The CDR3 spans 15 residues. With 5 bases removed from V and 7 bases from J, the gap between germline ends came to 15 bases. The CDR3 DNA reads as TGTGCCAGCAGTCCGGGGGTCGTGGTAAATTCACCCCTCCACTTT. It is translated as CASSPGVVVNSPLHF.

The V call is TRBV3-1, the J call TRBJ1-1; a possible D gene is TRBD1 (5 bases). Trimming stripped 3 bases from V and 7 bases from J, with 15 bases between. Germline CDR1 reads LGHDT; CDR2 reads YNNKEL (reference sequence). CDR3 length: 14 amino acids. CDR3 residues: CASSHTGTDYEAFF. CDR3 coding DNA: TGTGCCAGCAGCCATACCGGGACGGATTATGAAGCTTTCTTT.

The V call is TRBV28, the J call TRBJ1-2, with D uncertain. The V and J ends lost 11 bases and 8 bases respectively, with 18 bases between them. The length of the CDR3 is 12 residues. Germline V gene sequence: CDR1 MDHEN, CDR2 SYDVKM. The CDR3 loop reads CACRRWEGGYTF. CDR3 in DNA: TGTGCCTGCCGTCGGTGGGAAGGGGGCTACACCTTC.

At least ten counts were recorded for this clonotype. CDR3 in amino acids: CASSYTDTAGNTIYF. CDR3 nucleotide sequence: TGTGCCAGCAGTTACACAGACACAGCTGGAAACACCATATATTTT. This chain uses TRBV6-6 with TRBJ1-3, with D hard to call. This CDR3 contains 15 residues. The V gene lost 2 bases and the J gene lost 2 bases, with 10 bases spanning the gap. Germline V CDR1 and CDR2: MNHNY, SVGAGI (reference sequence).

This clonotype occurred many times. This sequence joins TRBV7-9 and TRBJ2-3; TRBD2 aligns across 7 bases. With V trimmed by 1 base and J by 3 bases, 7 bases remained unmatched. This CDR3 has 16 amino acids. Looked up from germline, CDR1 is SEHNR and CDR2 is FQNEAQ (reference sequence). This CDR3 is CASSLDPREATDTQYF. CDR3 coding DNA: TGTGCCAGCAGCTTAGACCCCCGGGAGGCAACAGATACGCAGTATTTT.

This clonotype showed up many times. The V and J genes are TRBV12-3 or TRBV12-4 and TRBJ1-6; no definite D call. V lost 1 base and J lost 7, with 8 bases in between. CDR3 length: 14 amino acids. The CDR3 loop reads CASSLERWNSPLHF. The CDR3 DNA follows: TGTGCCAGCAGTTTAGAGCGTTGGAATTCACCCCTCCACTTT.